The entry below gives a single T cell receptor (beta chain) sequence along with its context. This clone was recorded a few times. No antigen is known for it. The sample holds no much larger clone one base away, and base qualities are not on file. The collaborating institutions used their own protocols to collect whole blood in K2EDTA tubes. Collaborator samples were shipped for TCRbeta analysis as frozen whole blood, isolated PBMCs, or DNA extracted from either sample type. The source of the sample is a study of blood T cell repertoires in COVID-19 (dated by TCRdb to 2019 to 2021). The study in broad terms: Collaborator samples came from the United States, Italy and Spain and covered acute and convalescent phases of COVID-19. The prospective study material was composed of cDNA or gDNA derived from T cells, B-cell-depleted T cells, or PBMCs. Deeply sampled blood TCRbeta repertoires from subjects exposed to, actively infected with, or recovered from COVID-19 were included in the dataset. The repertoires were released in a freely available public database meant as a resource for research on the immune response to SARS-CoV-2. Samples came from the ongoing ImmuneRACE study (first 160 participants) plus 1,254 subjects from 6 global collaborators. Nearly every sample came with metadata listing a de-identified subject ID, COVID-19 status, age in years and sex. Where available, HLA class I and class II types were obtained from metadata supplied by the sample provider rather than from assay-based typing. The paper's findings and limits, for the study overall: How much clinical and demographic metadata was included differed by source and by participant, and the metadata was provided uncurated.

TCRbeta CDR3 regions were amplified from genomic DNA using the immunoSEQ Assay, a bias-controlled multiplex PCR. The paper's data handling went like this. Nucleated cell counts per sample were estimated from amplification of reference gene primers within the assay. To quantify the absolute abundance of each unique TCRbeta CDR3 rearrangement, sequence reads were collapsed and filtered. For each sample, productive Simpson clonality was calculated as the square root of Simpson's diversity index across productive rearrangements. TCRdb retrieved this table from immuneACCESS and kept in-frame rearrangements only. Not all clones are present; in checked studies, unresolved V genes account for under half, and no reason is known for the remainder. V and J calls plus clone size are reproduced from that table; the DNA served to infer D and trimming. This sample holds 35,000 to 55,000 clones; 86% were observed only once. The top ten clonotypes cover 7% to 9% of the sample.

Ends trimmed: V by 0 bases, J by 5 bases; bases unmatched to a gene: 6. The CDR3, cysteine through phenylalanine, is 16 amino acids long. Only the CDR3 DNA is retained, 48 bases long and in frame from the first base. The germline V gene (reference sequence) supplies CDR1 MNHEY and CDR2 SMNVEV. Sample: peripheral blood. The chain was built from TRBV27 and TRBJ2-1; TRBD1 agrees with 8 junctional bases. This clonotype was obtained from a man in his sixties with active COVID-19. The DNA sequence is TGTGCCAGCAGTTTATCGACAGGGGTGTGGAACAATGAGCAGTTCTTC. Its protein product is CASSLSTGVWNNEQFF.